A selection of T cell receptor beta chains follows, all from one sample in a study of blood T cell repertoires in COVID-19. Clones were read by immunoSEQ multiplex PCR, and TCRdb kept only the in-frame ones, dropping some. The data contain approximately 240,000 clones, 83% of them singletons. The sample was peripheral blood. These receptors originate from a woman between 25 and 40 years old with COVID-19, enrolled during active disease. The CDR3 runs from the conserved cysteine through the conserved F or W. A D gene is named only where the DNA matches it firmly. Size tells how often a clone was seen (once, few, many) or the class of an expanded clone, and some rows leave it out.

j_call: TRBJ1-6; d_call: NA; v_call: TRBV6-6; clone_size: NA; cdr3_nt: TGTGCCAGCAGGTATCCGGGTTCACCCCTCCACTTT; cdr3_aa: CASRYPGSPLHF
j_call: TRBJ1-2; d_call: TRBD1; v_call: TRBV7-2; clone_size: NA; cdr3_nt: TGTGCCAGCAGCTTTAGGGGGGACAGCTATGGCTACACCTTC; cdr3_aa: CASSFRGDSYGYTF
j_call: TRBJ1-1; d_call: NA; v_call: TRBV19; clone_size: NA; cdr3_nt: TGTGCCAGTAGTATCCGGACGGGAGGGACTGAAGCTTTCTTT; cdr3_aa: CASSIRTGGTEAFF
j_call: TRBJ2-5; d_call: TRBD2; v_call: TRBV15; clone_size: NA; cdr3_nt: TGTGCCACCAGCGGAAAGCGGGGGGGGCGGGAGACCCAGTACTTC; cdr3_aa: CATSGKRGGRETQYF
j_call: TRBJ2-3; d_call: NA; v_call: TRBV11-1; clone_size: NA; cdr3_nt: TGTGCCAGCAGCCCCACTAGGCATAGGCCAGATACGCAGTATTTT; cdr3_aa: CASSPTRHRPDTQYF
j_call: TRBJ1-4; d_call: TRBD1; v_call: TRBV9; clone_size: NA; cdr3_nt: TGTGCCAGCAGCGGGACAGGGAGAGGAGAAAAACTGTTTTTT; cdr3_aa: CASSGTGRGEKLFF
j_call: TRBJ2-1; d_call: TRBD2; v_call: TRBV10-2; clone_size: NA; cdr3_nt: TGCGCCAGCAGTGTCCTAGCGGGAGGGCCTATAAACAATGAGCAGTTCTTC; cdr3_aa: CASSVLAGGPINNEQFF
j_call: TRBJ2-1; d_call: TRBD2; v_call: TRBV11-3; clone_size: NA; cdr3_nt: TGTGCCAGCAGGGGGACTAGCAATGAGCAGTTCTTC; cdr3_aa: CASRGTSNEQFF
j_call: TRBJ1-1; d_call: NA; v_call: TRBV12-2; clone_size: NA; cdr3_nt: TGTGCAAGTCGCCTCGCGGGGGCTGAAGCTTTCTTT; cdr3_aa: CASRLAGAEAFF
j_call: TRBJ2-2; d_call: NA; v_call: TRBV5-1; clone_size: NA; cdr3_nt: TGCGCCAGCAGCTCTTTCTTGAACACCGGGGAGCTGTTTTTT; cdr3_aa: CASSSFLNTGELFF
j_call: TRBJ1-4; d_call: NA; v_call: TRBV7-9; clone_size: NA; cdr3_nt: TGTGCCAGCAGCTTTGGGAGAGAGCTGTTTTTT; cdr3_aa: CASSFGRELFF
j_call: TRBJ1-2; d_call: TRBD1; v_call: TRBV3-1/TRBV3-2; clone_size: NA; cdr3_nt: TGTGCCAGCAGCCAAGTTCCTCAGACAGGGTATGGCTACACCTTC; cdr3_aa: CASSQVPQTGYGYTF
j_call: TRBJ2-5; d_call: NA; v_call: TRBV2; clone_size: NA; cdr3_nt: TGTGCCAGCAGAGCAAACAGCCAAGAGACCCAGTACTTC; cdr3_aa: CASRANSQETQYF
j_call: TRBJ2-3; d_call: NA; v_call: TRBV7-6; clone_size: NA; cdr3_nt: TGTGCCAGCAGCTTAATGGCAGTCGTGGGCACAGATACGCAGTATTTT; cdr3_aa: CASSLMAVVGTDTQYF
j_call: TRBJ1-5; d_call: TRBD1; v_call: TRBV20-1; clone_size: NA; cdr3_nt: TGCAGTGCTAGTCGGGGGGACAGGGGTAGCAATCAGCCCCAGCATTTT; cdr3_aa: CSASRGDRGSNQPQHF
j_call: TRBJ2-1; d_call: TRBD2; v_call: TRBV18; clone_size: NA; cdr3_nt: TGTGCCAGCTCATCGGGACTAGCGGGAGCCCGTAATGAGCAGTTCTTC; cdr3_aa: CASSSGLAGARNEQFF
j_call: TRBJ2-7; d_call: NA; v_call: TRBV7-2; clone_size: NA; cdr3_nt: TGTGCCAGCAGATTAGGGCCCAGCTCCTACGAGCAGTACTTC; cdr3_aa: CASRLGPSSYEQYF
j_call: TRBJ2-5; d_call: NA; v_call: TRBV7-2; clone_size: NA; cdr3_nt: TGTGCCAGCAGCCCCTTCGAAGAGACCCAGTACTTC; cdr3_aa: CASSPFEETQYF
j_call: TRBJ2-3; d_call: TRBD2; v_call: TRBV7-2; clone_size: NA; cdr3_nt: TGTGCCAGCAGCTTGACTAGCGGGGGGGCAGATACGCAGTATTTT; cdr3_aa: CASSLTSGGADTQYF
j_call: TRBJ2-7; d_call: TRBD1; v_call: TRBV19; clone_size: NA; cdr3_nt: TGTGCCAGTAGTATCGGGACAGGGGGCTTGTACGAGCAGTACTTC; cdr3_aa: CASSIGTGGLYEQYF
j_call: TRBJ1-1; d_call: NA; v_call: TRBV15; clone_size: NA; cdr3_nt: TGTGCCACCAGCAGGGGAGAGGGAGAGCGAGCTTTCTTT; cdr3_aa: CATSRGEGERAFF
j_call: TRBJ2-3; d_call: TRBD1; v_call: TRBV29-1; clone_size: once; cdr3_nt: TGCAGCGTTGAAAGACAGGGCCGCACAGATACGCAGTATTTT; cdr3_aa: CSVERQGRTDTQYF
j_call: TRBJ2-1; d_call: NA; v_call: TRBV5-6; clone_size: once; cdr3_nt: TGTGCCAGCAGCCTCGGTCGAACCAATGAGCAGTTCTTC; cdr3_aa: CASSLGRTNEQFF
j_call: TRBJ2-3; d_call: TRBD2; v_call: TRBV3-1/TRBV3-2; clone_size: NA; cdr3_nt: TGTGCCAGCAGCCTCCTAGCGGGGGCCTACACAGATACGCAGTATTTT; cdr3_aa: CASSLLAGAYTDTQYF
j_call: TRBJ1-1; d_call: NA; v_call: TRBV28; clone_size: NA; cdr3_nt: TGTGCCAGCAGTTTACAGACAGTAGTATTCCCTGAAGCTTTCTTT; cdr3_aa: CASSLQTVVFPEAFF